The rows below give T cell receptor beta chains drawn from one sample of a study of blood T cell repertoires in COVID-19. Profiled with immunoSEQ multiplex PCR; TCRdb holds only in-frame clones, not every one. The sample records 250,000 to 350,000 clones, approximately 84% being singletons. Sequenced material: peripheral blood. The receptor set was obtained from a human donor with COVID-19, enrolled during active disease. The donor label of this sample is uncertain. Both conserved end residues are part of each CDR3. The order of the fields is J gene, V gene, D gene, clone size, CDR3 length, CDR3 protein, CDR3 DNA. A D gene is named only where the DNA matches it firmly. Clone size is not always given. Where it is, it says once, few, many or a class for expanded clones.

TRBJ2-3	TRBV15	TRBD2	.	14	CATSMGLASDTQYF	TGTGCCACCAGCATGGGACTAGCCTCAGATACGCAGTATTTT
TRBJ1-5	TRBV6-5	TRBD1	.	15	CASSADRGHEQPQHF	TGTGCCAGCAGCGCCGACAGGGGTCATGAACAGCCCCAGCATTTT
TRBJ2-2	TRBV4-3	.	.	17	CASSPEPQGGNTGELFF	TGCGCCAGCAGCCCTGAGCCCCAGGGGGGCAACACCGGGGAGCTGTTTTTT
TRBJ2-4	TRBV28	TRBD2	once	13	CASSLLSQGTSWF	TGTGCCAGCAGTTTACTCTCCCAGGGGACTAGTTGGTTC
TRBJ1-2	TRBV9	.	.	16	CASSVGRQLGASGYTF	TGTGCCAGCAGCGTCGGGAGACAGCTAGGAGCGAGTGGCTACACCTTC
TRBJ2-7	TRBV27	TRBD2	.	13	CASRTSGVYEQYF	TGTGCCAGCCGGACTAGCGGGGTTTACGAGCAGTACTTC
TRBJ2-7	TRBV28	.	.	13	CAARRGTTYEQYF	TGTGCCGCTAGACGGGGGACGACCTACGAGCAGTACTTC
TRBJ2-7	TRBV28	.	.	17	CASSFALEGTATYEQYF	TGTGCCAGCAGTTTTGCCTTGGAGGGGACGGCAACCTACGAGCAGTACTTC
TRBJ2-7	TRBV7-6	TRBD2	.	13	CASSLGLAREQYF	TGTGCCAGCAGCTTGGGACTAGCTCGGGAGCAGTACTTC
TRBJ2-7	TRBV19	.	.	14	CASSIGRNTYEQYF	TGTGCCAGTAGTATCGGCAGGAACACCTACGAGCAGTACTTC
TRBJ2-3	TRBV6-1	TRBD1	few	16	CASSERGQDGTDTQYF	TGTGCCAGCAGTGAAAGGGGGCAGGACGGCACAGATACGCAGTATTTT
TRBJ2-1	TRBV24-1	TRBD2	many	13	CATRAGRAGEQFF	TGTGCCACCAGAGCCGGGAGGGCGGGTGAGCAGTTCTTC
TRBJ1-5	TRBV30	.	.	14	CAWSPDSSNQPQHF	TGTGCCTGGTCCCCGGACAGTAGCAATCAGCCCCAGCATTTT
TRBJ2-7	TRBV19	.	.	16	CASSTSDSLGRYEQYF	TGTGCCAGTAGTACCTCGGACAGTCTTGGCCGCTACGAGCAGTACTTC
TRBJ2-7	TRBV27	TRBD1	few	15	CASSLSRQGNYEQYF	TGTGCCAGCAGTTTATCCCGACAGGGAAACTACGAGCAGTACTTC
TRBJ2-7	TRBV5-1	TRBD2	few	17	CASSLTSGRAGGYEQYF	TGCGCCAGCAGCTTGACTAGCGGGAGGGCCGGCGGCTACGAGCAGTACTTC
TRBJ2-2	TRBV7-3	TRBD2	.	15	CASSSRLAATGELFF	TGTGCCAGCAGCTCCAGACTAGCTGCCACCGGGGAGCTGTTTTTT
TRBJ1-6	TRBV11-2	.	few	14	CASSFDGADSPLHF	TGTGCCAGCAGCTTCGACGGAGCGGATTCACCCCTCCACTTT
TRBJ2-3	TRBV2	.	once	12	CASNRGADTQYF	TGTGCCAGCAACCGGGGAGCAGATACGCAGTATTTT
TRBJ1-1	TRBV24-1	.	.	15	CATSDPASGNTEAFF	TGTGCCACCAGTGATCCGGCCTCAGGGAACACTGAAGCTTTCTTT
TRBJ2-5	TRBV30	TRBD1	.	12	CAWGTGLETQYF	TGTGCCTGGGGGACAGGGCTGGAGACCCAGTACTTC